The 28 T cell receptor beta chains below come from one sample, sequenced in a study of blood T cell repertoires in COVID-19. Sequenced by immunoSEQ multiplex PCR; TCRdb stores in-frame clones only, minus some. The sample consists of approximately 270,000 clones, approximately 85% of them appearing once. The material sequenced was peripheral blood. The receptors come from a woman in her 70s with acute or convalescent COVID-19.

The CDR3 DNA follows: TGTGCCAGCAGCAAAGAGGGGGCGGGGTCCCCCTACGAGCAGTACTTC. Translation: CASSKEGAGSPYEQYF. V and J are TRBV27 and TRBJ2-7; D might be TRBD1 (7 bases). The CDR3 extends over 16 amino acids. V was trimmed by 6 bases and J by 2 bases, leaving 20 bases between them. Germline CDR1 is MNHEY and CDR2 is SMNVEV (reference sequence).

Notes on this clone: At the DNA level, this CDR3 is encoded by other sequences in the same sample as well. The chain uses TRBV5-1 and TRBJ1-1; TRBD1 matches 9 bases. Trimming removed 3 bases from V and 2 bases from J; junction bases left unmatched: 2. The length of the CDR3 is 14 residues. Germline CDR1 reads SGHRS; CDR2 reads YFSETQ. CDR3 nucleotides: TGCGCCAGCAGCTGGGGACAGGGAAACACTGAAGCTTTCTTT. Translating gives CASSWGQGNTEAFF.

The rearrangement uses TRBV7-9 and TRBJ2-7; 8 bases line up with TRBD1. J gave up 6 bases and V 5 bases, and 3 bases lay outside the gene matches. Germline assignment: CDR1 SEHNR and CDR2 FQNEAQ (reference sequence). The CDR3 covers 12 residues. This CDR3 is CASSPGQGEQYF. The CDR3 coding sequence is TGTGCCAGCAGCCCCGGACAGGGCGAGCAGTACTTC.

The V and J genes are TRBV27 and TRBJ2-1; D is ambiguous. Germline lookup yields CDR1 MNHEY and CDR2 SMNVEV (reference sequence). The CDR3 loop spans 13 amino acids. V was clipped by 4 bases and J by 4 bases, with 8 bases between them. The CDR3 DNA follows: TGTGCCAGCAGTTCCAACATTTACAATGAGCAGTTCTTC. Residues: CASSSNIYNEQFF.

This clone has just one count. The chain combines TRBV28 with TRBJ2-7; possible D gene TRBD1, 5 bases. The V end lost 6 bases, the J end lost 3 bases, and 9 bases lay between the germline ends. Germline loops: CDR1 MDHEN, CDR2 SYDVKM. The CDR3 is 12 amino acids. For the CDR3, the DNA is TGTGCCAGCAGGCCCGACAGCTACGAGCAGTACTTC. Its translation: CASRPDSYEQYF.

This clone was detected only once. The chain joins TRBV11-2 to TRBJ1-1; the D is unclear. V was shortened by 5 bases and J by 0 bases, with 13 bases between the two germline ends. In germline, CDR1 is SGHAT, CDR2 FQNNGV. This CDR3 is built from 15 residues. The chain's CDR3 is CASSRLPGLNTEAFF. CDR3 sequence (DNA): TGTGCCAGCAGCCGACTCCCGGGTTTGAACACTGAAGCTTTCTTT.

The rearrangement joins TRBV3-1 (or the pseudogene TRBV3-2) to TRBJ1-1; 8 bases agree with TRBD1. J gave up 10 bases and V 8 bases, and 9 bases lay outside the gene matches. CDR3 length equals 12 residues. Germline V gene data show CDR1 as LGHDT and CDR2 as YNNKEL (reference sequence). The CDR3 loop reads CASGDQGAAAFF. Here the CDR3 DNA reads TGTGCCAGCGGAGACCAGGGGGCCGCAGCTTTCTTT.

The chain links TRBV6-6 to TRBJ1-2, with 7 bases aligning to TRBD1. Germline assignment: CDR1 MNHNY and CDR2 SVGAGI (reference sequence). V lost 6 bases to trimming and J lost 2 bases; unmatched junction nucleotides: 9. This CDR3 has 15 amino acids. CDR3 sequence: CASSIDRVGNYGYTF. The CDR3 DNA follows: TGTGCCAGCAGCATCGACAGGGTTGGCAACTATGGCTACACCTTC.

V and J are TRBV4-1 and TRBJ2-7, with D perhaps matching TRBD1 (5 bases). The CDR3 contains 16 residues. Germline values: CDR1 MGHRA, CDR2 YSYEKL. V dropped 4 bases and J dropped 2 bases, with 18 bases sitting between them. Here the CDR3 reads CASSPEATAPTYEQYF. CDR3 DNA sequence: TGCGCCAGCAGCCCCGAGGCGACAGCCCCTACCTACGAGCAGTACTTC.

The V and J genes are TRBV5-4 and TRBJ1-1; D gene ambiguous. V lost 0 bases to trimming and J lost 3 bases, with 12 bases between them. This CDR3 is built from 15 residues. Germline V CDR1 and CDR2: SGHNT, YYREEE (reference sequence). The CDR3 loop is CASSLGRVAYTEAFF. The CDR3 coding sequence is TGTGCCAGCAGCTTGGGGCGGGTCGCCTACACTGAAGCTTTCTTT.

Of note for this clone: Distinct nucleotide sequences in the sample also encode this CDR3. This chain links TRBV19 with TRBJ2-7, with 9 bases that match TRBD1. CDR3 length equals 13 residues. J gave up 5 bases and V 2 bases, and 1 base lay outside the gene matches. Germline CDR1 is LNHDA and CDR2 is SQIVND (reference sequence). CDR3 DNA: TGTGCCAGTAGTATACGGACAGGGGACGAGCAGTACTTC. The encoded protein is CASSIRTGDEQYF.

The rearrangement joins TRBV7-6 to TRBJ2-2; 7 nucleotides agree with TRBD1. The CDR3 sequence is 18 residues long. Per germline, CDR1 SGHVS and CDR2 FNYEAQ. Trimming removed 2 bases from V and 0 bases from J; junction bases left unmatched: 9. The CDR3 loop is CASSLISGQISNTGELFF. The CDR3 DNA sequence: TGTGCCAGCAGCTTAATCTCGGGACAGATATCGAACACCGGGGAGCTGTTTTTT.

This chain connects TRBV5-1 to TRBJ2-5; 9 bases map to TRBD2. The CDR3 length is 15 residues. Germline CDR1 reads SGHRS; CDR2 reads YFSETQ. J gave up 5 bases and V 0 bases, and 5 bases lay outside the gene matches. CDR3 sequence reads: CASSLGASGVETQYF. The CDR3 coding sequence is TGCGCCAGCAGCTTGGGGGCTAGCGGGGTGGAGACCCAGTACTTC.

The rearrangement joins TRBV7-2 to TRBJ2-4, with TRBD1 as a possible D gene (5 bases). V lost 6 bases, J lost 3 bases, and 12 bases lay in between. Germline assignment: CDR1 SGHTA and CDR2 FQGNSA. There are 14 residues in the CDR3. CDR3 loop: CASSPDRYKNIQYF. DNA of the CDR3: TGTGCCAGCAGTCCCGACAGATACAAAAACATTCAGTACTTC.

The chain joins TRBV7-9 to TRBJ2-7, with D perhaps TRBD2 (7 bases). Germline lookup yields CDR1 SEHNR and CDR2 FQNEAQ (reference sequence). Trimming took 5 bases from V and 6 from J, leaving 14 bases between them. This CDR3 has 13 amino acids. CDR3 nucleotides: TGTGCCAGCAGCCCCCAAGGGGGGGGCGAGCAGTACTTC. It is translated as CASSPQGGGEQYF.

This chain links TRBV30 with TRBJ1-4, with D perhaps matching TRBD1 (5 bases). This CDR3 comprises 13 residues. Per the germline V gene, CDR1 is GTSNPN and CDR2 is SVGIG (reference sequence). Between the trimmed V and J ends, which lost 3 bases and 8 bases, there was a span of 13 bases. The CDR3 sequence: CAWRRSGDEKLFF. The CDR3 DNA follows: TGTGCCTGGAGACGATCGGGGGACGAAAAACTGTTTTTT.

The genes are TRBV10-3 and TRBJ1-2; 8 nucleotides align to TRBD1. This CDR3 has 13 amino acids. From germline, CDR1 is ENHRY and CDR2 SYGVKD. V shed 5 bases and J 5 bases; nucleotides not matched to a gene: 4. The CDR3 protein is CAISPQGGYGYTF. CDR3 DNA: TGTGCCATCAGTCCACAGGGGGGATATGGCTACACCTTC.

The chain joins TRBV18 to TRBJ2-1; 7 bases agree with TRBD2. Losses at the gene ends were 6 bases for V and 1 base for J; bases not matched to a gene: 3. Germline CDR1 is KGHSH and CDR2 is LQKENI. CDR3 length: 14 amino acids. Here the CDR3 DNA reads TGTGCCAGCTCCGCTAGCGGTTCCTACAATGAGCAGTTCTTC. Its translation: CASSASGSYNEQFF.

This chain links TRBV3-1 (or the pseudogene TRBV3-2) with TRBJ2-1; D might be TRBD2 (6 bases). V lost 4 bases and J lost 9, with 19 bases in between. The CDR3 is 15 residues long. Germline V lookup: CDR1 LGHDT, CDR2 YNNKEL (reference sequence). DNA for the CDR3: TGTGCCAGCAGCCCCCTTTCGACTAGAAGGAGTGAGCAGTTCTTC. This translates into CASSPLSTRRSEQFF.

The J gene is TRBJ2-7, the V gene TRBV3-1 (or the pseudogene TRBV3-2); 9 nucleotides line up with TRBD2. V was pared by 3 bases and J by 4 bases, with 7 bases of the junction left unmatched. Germline lookup yields CDR1 LGHDT and CDR2 YNNKEL (reference sequence). The CDR3 sequence is 15 residues long. The CDR3, as DNA: TGTGCCAGCAGCCACCGGGCTAGCGGGACTTACGAGCAGTACTTC. It translates to CASSHRASGTYEQYF.

The chain uses TRBV19 and TRBJ2-1; no clear D gene. Between the trimmed V and J ends, which lost 5 bases and 5 bases, there was a span of 16 bases. CDR3 length: 15 amino acids. The germline gives CDR1 LNHDA, CDR2 SQIVND (reference sequence). This CDR3 reads CASSPTRLNNNEQFF. Written as DNA, the CDR3 is TGTGCCAGTAGTCCTACGAGGTTGAATAACAATGAGCAGTTCTTC.

The V gene is TRBV19, the J gene TRBJ1-6, with unresolved D. The CDR3 contains 17 residues. Trimming left V 3 bases short and J 0 bases short, with 12 bases between. The germline gives CDR1 LNHDA, CDR2 SQIVND (reference sequence). DNA of the CDR3: TGTGCCAGTAGTATCGATTCGGGGAGCTCCTATAATTCACCCCTCCACTTT. It translates to CASSIDSGSSYNSPLHF.

This chain uses TRBV3-1 (or the pseudogene TRBV3-2) with TRBJ2-6; unclear D gene. Germline lookup yields CDR1 LGHDT and CDR2 YNNKEL (reference sequence). CDR3 length: 16 residues. Trimming cost V 4 bases and J 1 base, with 11 bases left between them. The CDR3: CASSLQSLSGANVLTF. In DNA form, the CDR3 reads TGTGCCAGCAGCCTCCAAAGCCTTTCTGGGGCCAACGTCCTGACTTTC.

This chain links TRBV7-9 with TRBJ2-3; a weak D match, TRBD2 (6 bases). Germline V gives CDR1 SEHNR, CDR2 FQNEAQ (reference sequence). Trimming took off 1 base at V and 6 bases at J, with 11 bases between the two ends. The CDR3 covers 14 residues. The CDR3 DNA reads as TGTGCCAGCAGCTTAGTCGGCGGGGCGGATACGCAGTATTTT. Its translation: CASSLVGGADTQYF. Full variable domain (missing parts from reference TRBV7-9 and TRBJ2-3): DTGVSQNPRHKITKRGQNVTFRCDPISEHNRLYWYRQTLGQGPEFLTYFQNEAQLEKSRLLSDRFSAERPKGSFSTLEIQRTEQGDSAMYLCASSLVGGADTQYFGPGTRLTVL.

The sample holds a few counts of this clone. The rearrangement joins TRBV5-4 to TRBJ2-7; 11 positions match TRBD1. Trimming cost V 4 bases and J 7 bases; bases outside gene matches: 10. Per germline, CDR1 SGHNT and CDR2 YYREEE (reference sequence). CDR3 length equals 15 residues. As DNA, the CDR3 is TGTGCCAGCAGCGGTACCGGACAGGGGGCGGGGGAGCAGTACTTC. Residues: CASSGTGQGAGEQYF.

The rearrangement joins TRBV19 to TRBJ2-2; maybe TRBD1 (5 bases). Trimming took 4 bases from V and 0 from J, leaving 12 bases between them. The CDR3 extends over 16 amino acids. From germline, CDR1 is LNHDA and CDR2 SQIVND (reference sequence). CDR3 amino acids: CASSTPAGTNTGELFF. As DNA, the CDR3 is TGTGCCAGTAGTACTCCGGCAGGGACGAACACCGGGGAGCTGTTTTTT. Combining the CDR3 with reference TRBV19 and TRBJ2-2 gives the whole variable domain DGGITQSPKYLFRKEGQNVTLSCEQNLNHDAMYWYRQDPGQGLRLIYYSQIVNDFQKGDIAEGYSVSREKKESFPLTVTSAQKNPTAFYLCASSTPAGTNTGELFFGEGSRLTVL.

The V call is TRBV23-1, the J call TRBJ1-2; TRBD1 matches at 8 bases. TRBV23-1 is an open reading frame, and its role is uncertain. The CDR3 consists of 16 residues. J gave up 4 bases and V 0 bases, and 7 bases lay outside the gene matches. For the CDR3, the DNA is TGCGCCAGCAGTCAATCTGGCGGGACAGGTCCCTATGGCTACACCTTC. The encoded protein is CASSQSGGTGPYGYTF.

J is TRBJ2-3 and V is TRBV19; the D is unclear. This CDR3 has 14 residues. The germline V and J ends were trimmed by 1 base and 4 bases, with 9 bases remaining between them. The germline V gene has CDR1 LNHDA and CDR2 SQIVND (reference sequence). For the CDR3, the DNA is TGTGCCAGTAGTATAGGGCAGGCCCCAGATACGCAGTATTTT. Translated: CASSIGQAPDTQYF.